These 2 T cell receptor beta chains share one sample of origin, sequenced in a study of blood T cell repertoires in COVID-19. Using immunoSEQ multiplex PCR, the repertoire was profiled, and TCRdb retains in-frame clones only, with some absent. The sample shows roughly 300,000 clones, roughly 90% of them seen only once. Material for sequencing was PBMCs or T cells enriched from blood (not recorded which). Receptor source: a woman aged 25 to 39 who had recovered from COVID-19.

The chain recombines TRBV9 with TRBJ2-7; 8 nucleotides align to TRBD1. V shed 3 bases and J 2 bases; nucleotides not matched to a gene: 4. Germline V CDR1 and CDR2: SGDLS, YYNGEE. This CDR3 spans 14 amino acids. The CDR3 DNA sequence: TGTGCCAGCAGCGAAGGACAGGGAGCCTACGAGCAGTACTTC. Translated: CASSEGQGAYEQYF.

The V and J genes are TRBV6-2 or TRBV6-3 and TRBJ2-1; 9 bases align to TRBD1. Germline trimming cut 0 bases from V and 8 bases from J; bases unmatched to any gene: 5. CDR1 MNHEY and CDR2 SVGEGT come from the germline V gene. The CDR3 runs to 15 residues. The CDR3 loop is CASSYSGQGRHEQFF. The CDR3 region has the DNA TGTGCCAGCAGTTACTCGGGACAGGGTAGGCATGAGCAGTTCTTC.